The 19 T cell receptor beta chains in this list originate from one sample, sequenced in a study of tumor-infiltrating lymphocytes in primary liver carcinoma. Scientists recovered RNA and DNA together from approximately 20-30 mg of unsorted bulk tissue. TCR beta cDNA was prepared out of roughly 520 ng total RNA by means of a constant-region primer. Libraries of TCR beta came from three nested multiplex PCR rounds with slightly modified ARM-PCR. Running around 9 cycles apiece, the first two PCR rounds relied on TRBV1-TRBV30 forward primers together with a C-beta reverse primer. One entry per CDR3 protein results from TCRdb running MiXCR on the multiplex PCR reads. The sample lists over 75,000 distinct CDR3 sequences; just over 65% were seen once. Sequencing was performed on tumor-adjacent normal liver tissue. Every receptor here comes from a man in his forties with primary liver carcinoma and hepatitis B virus infection.

This chain connects TRBV15 to TRBJ1-5; D gene unclear. The germline V gene has CDR1 LNHNV and CDR2 YYDKDF (reference sequence). CDR3 size: 15 residues. The V end was cut by 1 base, the J end by 5 bases, with 12 bases between. CDR3 nucleotides: TGTGCCACCAGCAGAGGATATCTCGGGGATCAGCCCCAGCATTTT. Its protein is CATSRGYLGDQPQHF.

In the case of this clonotype: One base away lies a much larger clone, so this may be a sequencing read error. CDR3 DNA: TGTGTCAGCAGCCCGCTCGACGAGCACGAGCAGTACTTC. This codes for CVSSPLDEHEQYF. The chain combines TRBV5-5 with TRBJ2-7; D gene ambiguous. This CDR3 spans 13 amino acids. Germline V gene lookup returns CDR1 SGHKS and CDR2 YYEKEE (reference sequence).

Concerning this clonotype itself: One end of the junction varies from germline; a read error may be responsible. The chain is built from TRBV14 and TRBJ2-3; a possible D gene is TRBD1 (6 bases). The CDR3 is 17 amino acids. Germline values: CDR1 SGHDN, CDR2 FVKESK. The CDR3 sequence is CASSQRGSGPYTNTQYF. The CDR3 nucleotides are TGTGCCAGCAGCCAAAGGGGGAGCGGACCTTACACAAATACGCAGTATTTT.

With respect to this clonotype: One end of the junction is discordant with germline, which a read error may explain. The genes are TRBV4-1 and TRBJ1-6; a possible D gene is TRBD1 (6 bases). This CDR3 has 15 amino acids. Germline loops: CDR1 MGHRA, CDR2 YSYEKL. CDR3 in amino acids: CPSSQVQGLNSSLHF. The CDR3 DNA is TGCCCCAGCAGCCAAGTTCAGGGGCTGAATTCATCCCTCCACTTT.

A word on this clonotype: The junction and the germline gene differ at one end; a read error may be behind it. The chain is built from TRBV10-3 and TRBJ2-5, with 7 bases aligning to TRBD1. The length of the CDR3 is 14 residues. The germline V gene encodes CDR1 ENHRY and CDR2 SYGVKD. This chain's CDR3 is CAIYLGQYQEIQYF. CDR3 DNA sequence: TGTGCCATCTACTTGGGACAGTACCAAGAGATCCAGTACTTC.

As concerns this clonotype: One end of the junction does not line up with germline, which may come from a read error. The chain combines TRBV11-2 with TRBJ2-6; D is perhaps TRBD1 (5 bases). The germline CDR1 and CDR2 sequences are SGHAT and FQNNGV. The CDR3 spans 18 residues. The CDR3 is CAISLGPGHSTGVNVLTF. The CDR3 nucleotides are TGTGCCATCAGCTTAGGGCCAGGGCACAGCACTGGGGTCAACGTCCTGACTTTC. Looking up the rest from reference TRBV11-2 and TRBJ2-6 gives the full variable domain: EAGVAQSPRYKIIEKRQSVAFWCNPISGHATLYWYQQILGQGPKLLIQFQNNGVVDDSQLPKDRFSAERLKGVDSTLKIQPAKLEDSAVYLCAISLGPGHSTGVNVLTFGAGSRLTVL.

Only one count was recorded for this clonotype. The V call is TRBV6-1, the J call TRBJ2-1, with D perhaps matching TRBD1 (5 bases). The CDR3 is 22 amino acids. V gave up 1 base and J gave up 7 bases, with 35 bases separating them. Germline V gene lookup returns CDR1 MNHNS and CDR2 SASEGT. In DNA form, the CDR3 reads TGTGCCAGCAGTGAAGGGTGGGGCAGGGAAGTAGTATGGAGCCCCTTATATAATGAGCAGTTCTTC. Protein sequence: CASSEGWGREVVWSPLYNEQFF.

A few counts support this clonotype. This chain uses TRBV7-9 with TRBJ2-5; the D is unclear. The CDR3 spans 14 residues. Looked up from germline, CDR1 is SEHNR and CDR2 is FQNEAQ (reference sequence). V was cut by 2 bases and J by 1 base, with 8 bases left in between. The CDR3 loop is CASSLLGSQETQYF. CDR3 DNA: TGTGCCAGCAGCTTATTGGGCAGCCAAGAGACCCAGTACTTC.

Notes on this clonotype: The conserved phenylalanine or tryptophan is not found at the CDR3 terminus, so this likely reflects a read error. The chain recombines TRBV29-1 with TRBJ2-7, with a weak D call TRBD1 (6 bases). The CDR3 covers 12 residues. V lost 7 bases and J lost 0, with 10 bases in between. Germline V lookup: CDR1 SQVTM, CDR2 ANQGSEA. CDR3 in DNA: TGCAGCGGCCGGGACAACTCCTACGAGCAGTACTCC. Its translation is CSGRDNSYEQYS.

On this clonotype itself: Since the CDR3 does not end with the conserved phenylalanine or tryptophan, this likely comes from a read error. The chain recombines TRBV29-1 with TRBJ1-1; D unclear. Trimming cost V 4 bases and J 7 bases, with 16 bases left between them. The CDR3 consists of 13 residues. Germline values: CDR1 SQVTM, CDR2 ANQGSEA. This CDR3 is CSVGWKGANEAFL. The CDR3 DNA reads TGCAGCGTTGGTTGGAAGGGCGCCAATGAAGCTTTCCTT.

This clonotype has more than one count but fewer than ten. An end of the junction does not agree with germline; a read error may underlie this. The chain is built from TRBV6-5 and TRBJ2-2; 11 nucleotides align to TRBD2. The germline CDR1 and CDR2 sequences are MNHEY and SVGAGI. The length of the CDR3 is 15 residues. Here the CDR3 reads CVSSQTSGITGELFF. The DNA for the CDR3 is TGTGTCAGCAGCCAGACTAGCGGGATTACCGGGGAGCTGTTTTTT.

This chain joins TRBV6-2 or TRBV6-3 and TRBJ2-3; D not certain. The germline V and J ends were trimmed by 8 bases and 0 bases, with 18 bases remaining between them. Germline CDR1 is MNHEY and CDR2 is SVGEGT. CDR3 size: 16 residues. The CDR3 loop is CASGYFDPRSTDTQYF. The CDR3 DNA reads TGTGCCAGCGGATACTTCGACCCCAGGAGCACAGATACGCAGTATTTT.

Regarding this clonotype: This may arise from a read error, as a much more abundant clone is one base away. CDR3 loop: CASSPSGDSSLHF. CDR3 nucleotide sequence: TGTGCCAGCAGTCCCTCGGGGGACTCATCCCTCCACTTT. The chain is built from TRBV25-1 and TRBJ1-6; maybe TRBD1 (5 bases). Between the trimmed V and J ends, which lost 5 bases and 14 bases, there was a span of 16 bases. The CDR3 loop spans 13 amino acids. From germline, CDR1 is MGHDK and CDR2 SYGVNS.

Concerning this clonotype itself: Given the absence of the conserved phenylalanine or tryptophan at the CDR3 end, a read error is likely. The limits of the CDR3 on the DNA are not certain, so only TCRdb's listed CDR3 is given. This chain connects TRBV11-2 to TRBJ2-3; the table's D call, TRBD2, has no DNA check behind it. Germline CDR1 is SGHAT and CDR2 is FQNNGV. The CDR3 is 15 residues long, ends included. CDR3 in amino acids: CASRLLSGATDTQYV.

This clonotype was counted a few times. A clone one base away is much larger, so this may be a read error. The CDR3 DNA sequence: TGTGCCAGCTGCTGTGATAAGGGAACTGAAGCTTTCTTT. Translated: CASCCDKGTEAFF. The chain recombines TRBV18 with TRBJ1-1; the D is unclear. This CDR3 comprises 13 residues. The germline gives CDR1 KGHSH, CDR2 LQKENI. V lost 7 bases to trimming and J lost 5 bases, with 14 bases between them.

The chain uses TRBV6-1 and TRBJ2-3; perhaps TRBD2 as D (6 bases). Germline values: CDR1 MNHNS, CDR2 SASEGT. The CDR3 runs 13 residues. V gave up 6 bases and J gave up 4 bases, with 11 bases separating them. CDR3 sequence: CASRRTGADTQYF. The CDR3 DNA reads as TGTGCCAGCAGGAGGACGGGAGCAGATACGCAGTATTTT.

This clonotype has a count of ten or more. This CDR3 is CASSYSGTGTYEQYF. The CDR3 coding sequence is TGTGCCAGCAGTTACTCTGGGACAGGGACCTACGAGCAGTACTTC. The rearrangement links TRBV6-6 to TRBJ2-7, with 9 bases lining up with TRBD1. This CDR3 comprises 15 residues. Germline V gene sequence: CDR1 MNHNY, CDR2 SVGAGI (reference sequence). Trimming removed 0 bases from V and 2 bases from J; junction bases left unmatched: 2.

On this clonotype: Without the conserved terminal phenylalanine or tryptophan, this CDR3 likely stems from a read error. This chain uses TRBV6-1 with TRBJ2-7; unclear D gene. CDR1 is MNHNS and CDR2 is SASEGT in the germline V gene. The CDR3 consists of 15 residues. V was clipped by 0 bases and J by 3 bases, with 12 bases between them. The CDR3 DNA reads as TGTGCCAGCAGTGAAGCAGGGTCGTACCTCTACGAGCAGTACCAC. Amino acid sequence: CASSEAGSYLYEQYH.

This clonotype was observed once. This sequence may be a read error, since a much larger clone differs from it by one base. This chain uses TRBV6-6 with TRBJ1-5, with TRBD1 identical over 7 bases. The trim removed 6 bases at V and 7 bases at J, leaving 12 bases unmatched. CDR1 is MNHNY and CDR2 is SVGAGI in the germline V gene (reference sequence). This CDR3 has 15 amino acids. The CDR3 region is CASSPPSGGSQPQHF. CDR3 bases: TGTGCCAGCAGCCCCCCTTCAGGGGGGAGCCAGCCCCAGCATTTT.